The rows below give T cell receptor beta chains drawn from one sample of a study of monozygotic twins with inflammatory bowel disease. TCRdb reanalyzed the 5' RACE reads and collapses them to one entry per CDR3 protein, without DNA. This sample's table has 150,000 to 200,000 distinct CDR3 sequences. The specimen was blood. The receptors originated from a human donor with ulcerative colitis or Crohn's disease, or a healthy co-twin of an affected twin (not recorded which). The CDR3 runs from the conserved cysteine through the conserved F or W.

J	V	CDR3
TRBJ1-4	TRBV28	CASRVRNEKLFF
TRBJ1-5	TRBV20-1	CSARASLREGQPQHF
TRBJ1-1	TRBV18	CASSPRGQGRNTEAFF
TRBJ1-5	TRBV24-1	CATSDPTYGQGSNQPQHF
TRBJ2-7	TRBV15	CATSRDRRAYEQYF
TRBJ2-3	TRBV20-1	CSASSSFTDTQYF
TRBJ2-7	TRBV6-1	CASSVDRPSYEQYF
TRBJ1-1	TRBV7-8	CASSIHRDAPMNTEAFF
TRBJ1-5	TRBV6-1	CASSPQGRNSNQPQHF
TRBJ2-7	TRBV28	CASREQAGYEQYF
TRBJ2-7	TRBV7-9	CASSLLGWAYEQYF
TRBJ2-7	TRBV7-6	CASGRGVYEQYF
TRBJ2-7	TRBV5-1	CASRTGDSYEQYF
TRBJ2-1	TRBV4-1	CASSQAFGGGEQFF
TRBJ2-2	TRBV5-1	CASSPGLAGGYTGELFF